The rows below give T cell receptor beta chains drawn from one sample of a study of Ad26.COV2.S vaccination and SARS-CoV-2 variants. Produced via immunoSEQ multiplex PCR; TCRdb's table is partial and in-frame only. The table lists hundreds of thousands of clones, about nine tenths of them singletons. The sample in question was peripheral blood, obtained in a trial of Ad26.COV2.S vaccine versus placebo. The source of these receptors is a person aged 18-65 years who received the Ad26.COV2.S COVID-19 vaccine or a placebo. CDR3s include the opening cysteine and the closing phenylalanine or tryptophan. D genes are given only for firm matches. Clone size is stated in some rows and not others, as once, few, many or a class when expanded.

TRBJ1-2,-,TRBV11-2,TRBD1,CASSFNLGPPGQGARGYTF,TGTGCCAGCAGCTTCAACTTAGGGCCCCCGGGACAGGGGGCACGTGGCTACACCTTC
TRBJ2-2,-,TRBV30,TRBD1,CAWGSRQGAPGELFF,TGTGCCTGGGGGTCCAGACAGGGGGCTCCCGGGGAGCTGTTTTTT
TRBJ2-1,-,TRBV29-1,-,CSVESWQVAPYNEQFF,TGCAGCGTTGAATCTTGGCAGGTAGCACCCTACAATGAGCAGTTCTTC
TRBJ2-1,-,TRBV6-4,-,CASSDRVWDEQFF,TGTGCCAGCAGTGACAGGGTTTGGGATGAGCAGTTCTTC
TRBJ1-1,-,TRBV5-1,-,CASSLDMAMNTEAFF,TGCGCCAGCAGCTTGGACATGGCAATGAACACTGAAGCTTTCTTT
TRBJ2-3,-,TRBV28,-,CASSAPSTDTQYF,TGTGCCAGCAGCGCTCCATCCACAGATACGCAGTATTTT
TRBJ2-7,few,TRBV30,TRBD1,CAWANRDRGAYEQYF,TGTGCCTGGGCTAACCGGGACAGGGGAGCCTACGAGCAGTACTTC
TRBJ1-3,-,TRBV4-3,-,CASSQDFRGSGNTIYF,TGCGCCAGCAGCCAAGATTTCAGGGGCTCTGGAAACACCATATATTTT
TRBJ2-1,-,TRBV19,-,CASRDKRKNEQFF,TGTGCCAGTAGAGATAAGCGTAAGAATGAGCAGTTCTTC
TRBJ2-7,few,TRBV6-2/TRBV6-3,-,CASSHLYAGRDEQYF,TGTGCCAGCAGTCACCTATACGCAGGGCGGGACGAGCAGTACTTC
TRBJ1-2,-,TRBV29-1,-,CSVLLDNYGYTF,TGCAGCGTTTTGCTGGACAACTATGGCTACACCTTC
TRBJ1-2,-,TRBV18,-,CASSPGGDRYMYGYTF,TGTGCCAGCTCACCGGGGGGCGACAGATATATGTATGGCTACACCTTC
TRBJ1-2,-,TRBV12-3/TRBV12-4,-,CASSYIYGYTF,TGTGCCAGCAGCTACATCTATGGCTACACCTTC
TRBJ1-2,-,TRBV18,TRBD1,CASSTRTGGAGYTF,TGTGCCAGCTCAACCAGAACAGGGGGCGCTGGCTACACCTTC
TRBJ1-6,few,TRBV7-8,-,CASSLGSGSYNSPLHF,TGTGCCAGCAGCTTAGGTAGTGGATCCTATAATTCACCCCTCCACTTT